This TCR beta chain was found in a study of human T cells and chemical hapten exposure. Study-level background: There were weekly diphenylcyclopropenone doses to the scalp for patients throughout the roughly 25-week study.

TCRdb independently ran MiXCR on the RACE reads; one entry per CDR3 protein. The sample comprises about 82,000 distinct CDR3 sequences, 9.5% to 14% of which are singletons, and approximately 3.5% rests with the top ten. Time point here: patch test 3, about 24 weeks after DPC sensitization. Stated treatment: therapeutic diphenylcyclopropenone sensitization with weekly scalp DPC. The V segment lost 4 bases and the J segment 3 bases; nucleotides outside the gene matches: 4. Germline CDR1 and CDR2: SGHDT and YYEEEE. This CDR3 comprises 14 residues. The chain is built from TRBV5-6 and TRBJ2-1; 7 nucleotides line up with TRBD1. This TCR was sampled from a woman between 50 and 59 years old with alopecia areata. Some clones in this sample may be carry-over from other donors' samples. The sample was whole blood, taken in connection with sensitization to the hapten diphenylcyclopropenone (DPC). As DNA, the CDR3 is TGTGCCAGCAGCGGGGGACAGTTCTACAATGAGCAGTTCTTC. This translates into CASSGGQFYNEQFF.